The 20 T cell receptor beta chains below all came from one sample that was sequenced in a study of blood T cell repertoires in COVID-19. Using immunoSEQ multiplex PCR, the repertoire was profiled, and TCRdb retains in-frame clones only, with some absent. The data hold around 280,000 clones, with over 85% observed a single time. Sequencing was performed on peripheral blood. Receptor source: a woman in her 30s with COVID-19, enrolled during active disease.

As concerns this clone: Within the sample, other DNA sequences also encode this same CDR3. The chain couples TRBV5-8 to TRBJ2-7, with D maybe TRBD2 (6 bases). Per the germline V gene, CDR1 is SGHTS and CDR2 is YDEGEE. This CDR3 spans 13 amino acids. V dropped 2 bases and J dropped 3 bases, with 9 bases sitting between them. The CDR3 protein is CASSFRGSYEQYF. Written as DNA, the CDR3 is TGTGCCAGCAGCTTCCGGGGGAGCTACGAGCAGTACTTC.

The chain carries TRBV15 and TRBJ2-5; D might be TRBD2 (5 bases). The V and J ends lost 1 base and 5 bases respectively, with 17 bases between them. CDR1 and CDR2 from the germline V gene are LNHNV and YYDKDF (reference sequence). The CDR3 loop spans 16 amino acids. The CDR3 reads CATSRALRTGGETQYF. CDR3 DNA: TGTGCCACCAGCAGAGCGCTTCGGACTGGTGGGGAGACCCAGTACTTC. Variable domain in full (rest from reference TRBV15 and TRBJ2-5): DAMVIQNPRYQVTQFGKPVTLSCSQTLNHNVMYWYQQKSSQAPKLLFHYYDKDFNNEADTPDNFQSRRPNTSFCFLDIRSPGLGDTAMYLCATSRALRTGGETQYFGPGTRLLVL.

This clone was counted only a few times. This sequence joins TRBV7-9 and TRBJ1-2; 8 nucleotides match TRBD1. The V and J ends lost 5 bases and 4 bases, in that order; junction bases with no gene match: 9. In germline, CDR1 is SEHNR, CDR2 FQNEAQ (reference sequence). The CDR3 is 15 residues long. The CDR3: CASSQTGEGAYGYTF. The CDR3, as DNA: TGTGCCAGCAGCCAGACAGGGGAGGGGGCCTATGGCTACACCTTC.

The CDR3 nucleotides are TGTGCCAGCTCTTTGACAGGGGTCAGAACAGATACGCAGTATTTT. Translated, it gives CASSLTGVRTDTQYF. This sequence joins TRBV18 and TRBJ2-3, with 8 nucleotides matching TRBD1. The germline CDR1 and CDR2 sequences are KGHSH and LQKENI. The CDR3 length is 15 residues. V trimming: 6 bases; J trimming: 3 bases; junction bases outside the gene matches: 8.

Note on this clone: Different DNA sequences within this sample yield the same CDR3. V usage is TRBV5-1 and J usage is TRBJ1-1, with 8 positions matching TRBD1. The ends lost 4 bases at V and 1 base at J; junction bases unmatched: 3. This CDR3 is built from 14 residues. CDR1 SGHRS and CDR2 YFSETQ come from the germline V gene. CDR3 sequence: CASSGGTGNTEAFF. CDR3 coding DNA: TGCGCCAGCAGCGGGGGGACAGGGAACACTGAAGCTTTCTTT.

The CDR3: CASSFGLSEQFF. The CDR3 DNA sequence: TGCGCCAGCAGCTTCGGACTCAGTGAGCAGTTCTTC. The chain uses TRBV5-1 and TRBJ2-1, with a tentative D call TRBD2 (5 bases). This CDR3 spans 12 amino acids. CDR1 SGHRS and CDR2 YFSETQ come from the germline V gene. With 2 bases removed from V and 9 bases from J, the gap between germline ends came to 9 bases.

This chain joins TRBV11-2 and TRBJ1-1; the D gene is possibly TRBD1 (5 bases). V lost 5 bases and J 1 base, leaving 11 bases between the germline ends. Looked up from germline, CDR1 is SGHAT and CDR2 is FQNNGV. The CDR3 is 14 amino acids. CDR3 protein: CASSPLRGNTEAFF. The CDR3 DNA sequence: TGTGCCAGCAGCCCACTTAGGGGGAACACTGAAGCTTTCTTT.

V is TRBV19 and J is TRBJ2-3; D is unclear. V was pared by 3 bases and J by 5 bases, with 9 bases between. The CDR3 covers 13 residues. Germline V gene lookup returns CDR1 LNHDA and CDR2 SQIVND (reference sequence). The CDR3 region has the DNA TGTGCCAGTAGTATTTACAGTCAAGATACGCAGTATTTT. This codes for CASSIYSQDTQYF.

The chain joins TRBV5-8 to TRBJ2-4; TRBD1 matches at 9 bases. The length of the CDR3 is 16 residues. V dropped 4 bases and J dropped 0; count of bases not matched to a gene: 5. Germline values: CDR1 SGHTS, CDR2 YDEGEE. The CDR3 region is CASSHRTGVAKNIQYF. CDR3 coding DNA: TGTGCCAGCAGCCACCGGACAGGGGTAGCCAAAAACATTCAGTACTTC.

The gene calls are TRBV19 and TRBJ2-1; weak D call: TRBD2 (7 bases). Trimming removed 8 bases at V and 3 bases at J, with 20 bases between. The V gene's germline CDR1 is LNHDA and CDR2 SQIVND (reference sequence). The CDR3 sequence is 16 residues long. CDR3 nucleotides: TGTGCCAGTCAACCCTTGGCGGGGGCTTTCTACAATGAGCAGTTCTTC. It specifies CASQPLAGAFYNEQFF.

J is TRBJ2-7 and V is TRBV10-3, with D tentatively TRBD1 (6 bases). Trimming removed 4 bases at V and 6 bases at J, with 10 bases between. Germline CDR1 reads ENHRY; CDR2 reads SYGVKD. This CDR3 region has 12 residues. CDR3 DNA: TGTGCCATCAGTGGTGGGGGCCCCGAGCAGTACTTC. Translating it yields CAISGGGPEQYF.

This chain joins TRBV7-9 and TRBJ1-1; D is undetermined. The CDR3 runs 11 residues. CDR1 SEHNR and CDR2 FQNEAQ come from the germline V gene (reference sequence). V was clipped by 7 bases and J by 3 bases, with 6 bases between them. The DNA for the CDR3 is TGTGCCAGCATCGTTTACACTGAAGCTTTCTTT. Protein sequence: CASIVYTEAFF.

The CDR3 loop reads CASSQTSSGATEQFF. The DNA of the CDR3 is TGTGCCAGCAGCCAAACCTCTAGCGGGGCGACGGAGCAGTTCTTC. This chain uses TRBV3-1 (or the pseudogene TRBV3-2) with TRBJ2-1, with 9 bases aligning to TRBD2. This CDR3 is built from 15 residues. CDR1 and CDR2 from the germline V gene are LGHDT and YNNKEL (reference sequence). J lost 10 bases, V lost 2 bases, and 9 bases had no gene match.

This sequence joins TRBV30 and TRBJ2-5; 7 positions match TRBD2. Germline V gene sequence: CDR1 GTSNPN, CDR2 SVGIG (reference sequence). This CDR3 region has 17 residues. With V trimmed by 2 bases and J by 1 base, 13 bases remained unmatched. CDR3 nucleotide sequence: TGTGCCTGGAGTCCCGTACTAGGGAGGGGCTCCCAAGAGACCCAGTACTTC. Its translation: CAWSPVLGRGSQETQYF.

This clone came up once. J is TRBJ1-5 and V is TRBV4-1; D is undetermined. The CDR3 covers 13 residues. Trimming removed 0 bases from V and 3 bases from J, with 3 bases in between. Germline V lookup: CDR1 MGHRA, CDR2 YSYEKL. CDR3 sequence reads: CASSQDLNQPQHF. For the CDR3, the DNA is TGCGCCAGCAGCCAAGACCTCAATCAGCCCCAGCATTTT.

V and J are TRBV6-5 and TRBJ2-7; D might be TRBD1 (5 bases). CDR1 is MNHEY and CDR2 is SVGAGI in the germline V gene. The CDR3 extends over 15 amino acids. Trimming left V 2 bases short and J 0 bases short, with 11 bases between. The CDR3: CASSYTTDSSYEQYF. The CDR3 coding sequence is TGTGCCAGCAGTTACACTACCGACAGCTCCTACGAGCAGTACTTC.

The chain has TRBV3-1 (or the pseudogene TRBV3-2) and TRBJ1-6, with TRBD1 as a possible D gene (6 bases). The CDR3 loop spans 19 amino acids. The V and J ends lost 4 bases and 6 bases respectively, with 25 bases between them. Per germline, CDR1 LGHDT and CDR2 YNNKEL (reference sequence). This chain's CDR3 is CASSRRKRDTQRGNSPLHF. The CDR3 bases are TGTGCCAGCAGCCGACGTAAAAGGGACACCCAAAGGGGTAATTCACCCCTCCACTTT.

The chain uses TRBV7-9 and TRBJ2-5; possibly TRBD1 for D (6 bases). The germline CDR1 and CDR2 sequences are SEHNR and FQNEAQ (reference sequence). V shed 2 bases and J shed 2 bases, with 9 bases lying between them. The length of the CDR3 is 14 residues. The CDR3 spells CASSLMTGQETQYF. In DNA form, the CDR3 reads TGTGCCAGCAGCTTAATGACAGGACAAGAGACCCAGTACTTC.

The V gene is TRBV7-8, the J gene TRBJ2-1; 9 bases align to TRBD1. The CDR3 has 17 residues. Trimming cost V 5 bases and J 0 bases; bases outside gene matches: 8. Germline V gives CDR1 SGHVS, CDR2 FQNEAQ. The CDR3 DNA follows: TGTGCCAGCAGCAATCAGGGACAGGGATACTCCTACAATGAGCAGTTCTTC. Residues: CASSNQGQGYSYNEQFF.

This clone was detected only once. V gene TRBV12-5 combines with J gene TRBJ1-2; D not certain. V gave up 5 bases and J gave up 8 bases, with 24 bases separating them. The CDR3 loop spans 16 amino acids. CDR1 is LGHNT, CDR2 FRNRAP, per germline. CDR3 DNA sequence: TGTGCTAGTGGTCCCAACACCGGACTGGGTAGAGAGGGCTACACCTTC. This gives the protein CASGPNTGLGREGYTF.